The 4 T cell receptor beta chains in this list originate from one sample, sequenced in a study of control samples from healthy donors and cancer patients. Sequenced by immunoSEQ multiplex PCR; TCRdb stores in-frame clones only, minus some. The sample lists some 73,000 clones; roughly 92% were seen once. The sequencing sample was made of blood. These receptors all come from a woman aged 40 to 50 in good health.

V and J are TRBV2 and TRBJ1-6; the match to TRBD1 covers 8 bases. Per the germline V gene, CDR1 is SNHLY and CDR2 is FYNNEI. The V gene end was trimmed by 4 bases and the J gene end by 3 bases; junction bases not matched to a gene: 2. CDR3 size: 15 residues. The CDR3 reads CASSAGQGYNSPLHF. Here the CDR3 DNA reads TGTGCCAGCAGTGCAGGACAGGGCTATAATTCACCCCTCCACTTT.

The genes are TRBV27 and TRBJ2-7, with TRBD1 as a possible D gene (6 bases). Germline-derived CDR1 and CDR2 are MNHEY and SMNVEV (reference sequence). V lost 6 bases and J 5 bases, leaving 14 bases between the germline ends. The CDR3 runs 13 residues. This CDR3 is CASRLTGYHEQYF. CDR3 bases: TGTGCCAGCAGGCTCACAGGGTACCACGAGCAGTACTTC.

The CDR3 region is CATSREGGRGIYEQYF. CDR3 nucleotides: TGTGCCACCAGCAGAGAAGGCGGGAGGGGGATCTACGAGCAGTACTTC. The chain employs TRBV15 and TRBJ2-7, with 9 bases that match TRBD2. The ends lost 0 bases at V and 3 bases at J; junction bases unmatched: 6. The germline gives CDR1 LNHNV, CDR2 YYDKDF (reference sequence). The CDR3 is 16 residues long. Variable domain in full (rest from reference TRBV15 and TRBJ2-7): DAMVIQNPRYQVTQFGKPVTLSCSQTLNHNVMYWYQQKSSQAPKLLFHYYDKDFNNEADTPDNFQSRRPNTSFCFLDIRSPGLGDTAMYLCATSREGGRGIYEQYFGPGTRLTVT.

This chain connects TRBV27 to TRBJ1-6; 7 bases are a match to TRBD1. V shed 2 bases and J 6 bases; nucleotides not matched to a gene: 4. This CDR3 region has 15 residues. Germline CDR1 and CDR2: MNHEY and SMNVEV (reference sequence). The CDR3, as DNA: TGTGCCAGCAGTTTAGGGGACAGCTTTAATTCACCCCTCCACTTT. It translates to CASSLGDSFNSPLHF.